This is a list of T cell receptor beta chains from one sample in a study of T cell repertoires in cytomegalovirus infection. MiXCR was run by TCRdb on the reads, yielding one entry per CDR3 protein. There are 150,000 to 200,000 distinct CDR3 sequences in the sample; 8% to 10% occur only once, and about 4.6% lies in the top ten. Sequenced input: PBMCs. Receptors were obtained from a human donor in good health (CMV status not recorded). Some clones in this sample may be carry-over from other donors' samples. CDR3s include the opening cysteine and the closing phenylalanine or tryptophan.

V gene	J gene	CDR3 protein
TRBV14	TRBJ1-2	CASSQDRYGYTF
TRBV6-5	TRBJ2-2	CASSYGGGTGELFF
TRBV20-1	TRBJ2-7	CSARRAETGDEQYF
TRBV2	TRBJ2-2	CASSPPGLGGLFF
TRBV20-1	TRBJ2-1	CSARQGATNEQFF
TRBV20-1	TRBJ2-3	CSASQTGLVTDTQYF
TRBV7-2	TRBJ2-3	CASSQRRADTQYF
TRBV7-2	TRBJ2-1	CASSQDRGNEQFF
TRBV20-1	TRBJ2-1	CSGWDPRGNEQFF
TRBV19	TRBJ2-1	CASSWQGLDNEQFF
TRBV7-9	TRBJ1-1	CASSPTQGGFENTEAFF
TRBV7-8	TRBJ1-6	CASSTDHNSPLHF
TRBV7-2	TRBJ1-2	CASSLDSGGDYGYTF
TRBV2	TRBJ2-5	CASNGGGWQTQYF
TRBV7-2	TRBJ2-7	CASSSLVRAAGLSYEQYF
TRBV28	TRBJ2-1	CASSRRTGSNEQFF
TRBV29-1	TRBJ2-1	CSVTQGLSSYNEQFF
TRBV11-2	TRBJ1-1	CASSTRTGREAFF
TRBV11-2	TRBJ2-7	CASSLVTSLLSYEQYF
TRBV7-9	TRBJ2-1	CASSHSLPKPYNEQFF
TRBV28	TRBJ1-1	CASSFPGTGVTEAFF
TRBV7-2	TRBJ2-1	CASSLRLLNEQFF
TRBV20-1	TRBJ1-4	CSARGQGSEKLFF
TRBV12-3/TRBV12-4	TRBJ1-1	CASRPQGDTEAFF
TRBV20-1	TRBJ2-1	CSASGTSDYNEQFF
TRBV28	TRBJ2-3	CASPGQGVADTQYF